Shown below are 14 T cell receptor beta chains from a single sample sequenced in a study of cytomegalovirus exposure and HLA in healthy donors (dated by TCRdb to the late 2010s). The library was generated by the immunoSEQ multiplex PCR assay. For the multiplex PCR, a mixture combining 60 forward primers for TCR Vbeta segments and 13 reverse primers for TCR Jbeta segments was used. The source is immuneACCESS, and TCRdb retained only in-frame sequences with V and J called. Part of the clones is not carried over; for the studies checked, unresolved V genes explain less than half of this, and the remainder is unexplained. Here the sample has more than 85,000 clones; approximately 79% occur a single time. In total, the top ten clones hold about 6.8% of the sample. Sequencing used PBMCs. These TCRs come from a man under 40 in good health and CMV-seropositive.

This chain uses TRBV12-5 with TRBJ1-4; 9 bases are a match to TRBD1. This CDR3 contains 13 residues. Germline V CDR1 and CDR2: LGHNT, FRNRAP. With 6 bases clipped from V and 12 bases from J, the junction kept 8 bases outside the gene matches. The CDR3 region has the DNA TGTGCTAGTGGCCTCGGGACAGGGAGGCAACTGTTTTTT. It specifies CASGLGTGRQLFF.

V is TRBV12-5 and J is TRBJ1-5, with D possibly matching TRBD1 (6 bases). The CDR3 is 14 residues long. The ends were cut back, 5 bases at V and 6 bases at J, with 14 bases in the middle. CDR1 LGHNT and CDR2 FRNRAP come from the germline V gene. The CDR3 sequence: CASGPEWGPQPQHF. The DNA for the CDR3 is TGTGCTAGTGGTCCCGAGTGGGGGCCTCAGCCCCAGCATTTT.

The genes are TRBV5-5 and TRBJ2-2; possible D gene TRBD1, 6 bases. V lost 4 bases, J lost 5 bases, and 15 bases lay in between. This CDR3 has 15 residues. The germline CDR1 and CDR2 sequences are SGHKS and YYEKEE (reference sequence). CDR3 nucleotides: TGTGCCAGCAGCCCGTGGGGGACAATGACCGGGGAGCTGTTTTTT. This sequence encodes CASSPWGTMTGELFF.

This chain links TRBV6-1 with TRBJ2-1, with TRBD1 as a possible D gene (6 bases). V lost 0 bases to trimming and J lost 1 base, with 7 bases between them. CDR1 is MNHNS and CDR2 is SASEGT in the germline V gene. The CDR3 sequence is 15 residues long. CDR3 amino acids: CASSEAGASYNEQFF. The CDR3 nucleotides read TGTGCCAGCAGTGAAGCGGGGGCGTCCTACAATGAGCAGTTCTTC.

Concerning this clone: Compared with germline, one end of the junction differs, possibly owing to a read error. The rearrangement joins TRBV7-7 to TRBJ1-1, with 7 bases fitting TRBD1. CDR3 length equals 14 residues. CDR1 and CDR2 from the germline V gene are SSHAT and FNYEAQ (reference sequence). CDR3 coding DNA: TGTGCTAGCAGCCAGAGACAGGGATTCACTGAAGCTTTCTTT. Translating gives CASSQRQGFTEAFF.

The rearrangement joins TRBV7-9 to TRBJ1-2, with D possibly matching TRBD1 (5 bases). Trimming left V 3 bases short and J 7 bases short, with 18 bases between. The germline gives CDR1 SEHNR, CDR2 FQNEAQ (reference sequence). This CDR3 has 15 amino acids. CDR3 amino acids: CASSFGGEVVGGYTF. The CDR3 DNA is TGTGCCAGCAGCTTCGGAGGGGAAGTAGTCGGTGGCTACACCTTC.

CDR3 coding DNA: TGCGCCAGCAGCCTTAACGAGGGGGCGGGTCAGCTCGAGCAGTACTTC. It is translated as CASSLNEGAGQLEQYF. The genes are TRBV4-1 and TRBJ2-7, with 7 bases lining up with TRBD1. The V and J ends lost 4 bases and 6 bases, in that order; junction bases with no gene match: 15. Germline V gene data show CDR1 as MGHRA and CDR2 as YSYEKL. This CDR3 is built from 16 residues.

This clone was observed once. The rearrangement uses TRBV7-2 and TRBJ1-2, with a weak D call TRBD1 (6 bases). There are 15 residues in the CDR3. Germline-derived CDR1 and CDR2 are SGHTA and FQGNSA. V lost 1 base to trimming and J lost 3 bases, with 12 bases between them. As DNA, the CDR3 is TGTGCCAGCAGCTTAGTCGGGGGGCAGGACTATGGCTACACCTTC. This sequence encodes CASSLVGGQDYGYTF.

V is TRBV30 and J is TRBJ1-6; D possibly corresponds to TRBD1 (6 bases). The CDR3 totals 16 residues. V gave up 1 base and J gave up 4 bases, with 14 bases separating them. Germline CDR1 GTSNPN, CDR2 SVGIG (reference sequence). CDR3 sequence (DNA): TGTGCCTGGAGTGAACACCAGACAGGTTATAATTCACCCCTCCACTTT. Residues: CAWSEHQTGYNSPLHF. Full variable domain (remainder filled in from reference TRBV30 and TRBJ1-6): SQTIHQWPATLVQPVGSPLSLECTVEGTSNPNLYWYRQAAGRGLQLLFYSVGIGQISSEVPQNLSASRPQDRQFILSSKKLLLSDSGFYLCAWSEHQTGYNSPLHFGNGTRLTVT.

The rearrangement links TRBV18 to TRBJ2-3, with D unresolved. Looked up from germline, CDR1 is KGHSH and CDR2 is LQKENI. Between the trimmed V and J ends, which lost 3 bases and 0 bases, there was a span of 4 bases. The CDR3 runs to 13 residues. The CDR3 bases are TGTGCCAGCTCACCTTATAGCACAGATACGCAGTATTTT. Residues: CASSPYSTDTQYF.

The J gene is TRBJ1-1, the V gene TRBV28, with unresolved D. Germline V gene sequence: CDR1 MDHEN, CDR2 SYDVKM. V was clipped by 3 bases and J by 1 base, with 12 bases between them. There are 15 residues in the CDR3. CDR3 in DNA: TGTGCCAGCAGTTTTCGCGGAAGGAGGAACACTGAAGCTTTCTTT. Its protein is CASSFRGRRNTEAFF.

The chain uses TRBV5-1 and TRBJ2-7, with D maybe TRBD1 (5 bases). Trimming left V 0 bases short and J 4 bases short, with 14 bases between. CDR3 length equals 15 residues. In germline, CDR1 is SGHRS, CDR2 YFSETQ. CDR3 loop: CASSLVPGLEYEQYF. CDR3 in DNA: TGCGCCAGCAGCTTGGTTCCAGGGTTGGAGTACGAGCAGTACTTC.

The chain has TRBV19 and TRBJ2-3; D is uncertain. The CDR3 has 15 amino acids. V was trimmed by 3 bases and J by 0 bases, leaving 10 bases between them. Germline lookup yields CDR1 LNHDA and CDR2 SQIVND (reference sequence). The CDR3 reads CASSISFLSTDTQYF. As DNA, the CDR3 is TGTGCCAGTAGTATTTCGTTCCTCAGCACAGATACGCAGTATTTT.

The chain is built from TRBV19 and TRBJ2-7; 9 bases map to TRBD1. With 6 bases clipped from V and 1 base from J, the junction kept 4 bases outside the gene matches. CDR1 is LNHDA and CDR2 is SQIVND in the germline V gene (reference sequence). CDR3 length: 14 amino acids. CDR3 DNA sequence: TGTGCCAGTAGCTCCGGGACAGGGTCCTACGAGCAGTACTTC. It translates to CASSSGTGSYEQYF.